Listed here are 22 T cell receptor beta chains from one sample, sequenced in a study of T cells in Graves' hyperthyroidism and ophthalmopathy. Amplification targeted TCR beta CDR3 regions from RNA transcripts. The TCR CDR3 was amplified in a first-round RT-PCR using the HTBI primer set. TCRdb analysed the multiplex PCR reads with MiXCR anew, one entry per CDR3 protein. The sample lists about 590,000 distinct CDR3 sequences; around a sixth were seen once. The sequencing sample was made of blood. The receptor set was obtained from a woman aged 30 to 39 with Graves' hyperthyroidism.

The chain carries TRBV7-9 and TRBJ1-1, with 7 nucleotides matching TRBD1. Unmatched junction bases numbered 12, after V lost 5 bases and J lost 0 bases. Germline V lookup: CDR1 SEHNR, CDR2 FQNEAQ (reference sequence). This CDR3 has 17 amino acids. CDR3 nucleotide sequence: TGTGCCAGCAGCGAGCTAAGGGACAGTTTCTTGAACACTGAAGCTTTCTTT. It specifies CASSELRDSFLNTEAFF. The full variable domain, with the rest looked up from reference TRBV7-9 and TRBJ1-1, is DTGVSQNPRHKITKRGQNVTFRCDPISEHNRLYWYRQTLGQGPEFLTYFQNEAQLEKSRLLSDRFSAERPKGSFSTLEIQRTEQGDSAMYLCASSELRDSFLNTEAFFGQGTRLTVV.

This clonotype came up a few times. The chain is built from TRBV19 and TRBJ2-1; 14 nucleotides agree with TRBD2. Germline V gene lookup returns CDR1 LNHDA and CDR2 SQIVND (reference sequence). This CDR3 has 18 residues. J was trimmed by 6 bases and V by 5 bases; bases with no gene match: 12. CDR3: CASSVSGLAGGRSNEQFF. CDR3 DNA sequence: TGTGCCAGTAGTGTATCAGGACTAGCGGGAGGAAGAAGCAATGAGCAGTTCTTC.

This chain joins TRBV4-1 and TRBJ2-7, with TRBD2 matching over 7 bases. This CDR3 region has 16 residues. Looked up from germline, CDR1 is MGHRA and CDR2 is YSYEKL. V dropped 0 bases and J dropped 2; count of bases not matched to a gene: 7. The CDR3 loop is CASSQDFTSVAYEQYF. The CDR3 region has the DNA TGCGCCAGCAGCCAAGATTTCACTAGCGTAGCCTACGAGCAGTACTTC.

This clonotype was seen only a few times. This sequence joins TRBV20-1 and TRBJ1-1, with TRBD1 matching over 7 bases. The trim removed 6 bases at V and 2 bases at J, leaving 6 bases unmatched. The CDR3 loop spans 13 amino acids. Germline assignment: CDR1 DFQATT and CDR2 SNEGSKA (reference sequence). This chain's CDR3 is CSAAGQVNTEAFF. The CDR3 DNA sequence: TGCAGTGCGGCTGGACAGGTTAACACTGAAGCTTTCTTT.

This clonotype was recorded at least ten times. This chain uses TRBV20-1 with TRBJ2-7; D possibly matches TRBD1 or TRBD2 (5 bases each). V was trimmed by 3 bases and J by 2 bases, leaving 11 bases between them. The CDR3 contains 13 residues. Germline CDR1 and CDR2: DFQATT and SNEGSKA (reference sequence). Written as DNA, the CDR3 is TGCAGTGCTAGGGGACCACATCCCTACGAGCAGTACTTC. Protein product: CSARGPHPYEQYF.

This clonotype was observed at least ten times. The V call is TRBV6-1, the J call TRBJ2-7; tentatively, D is TRBD2 (7 bases). Germline V CDR1 and CDR2: MNHNS, SASEGT. Trimming removed 8 bases at V and 6 bases at J, with 17 bases between. The CDR3 length is 13 residues. CDR3 loop: CASSRGAGTEQYF. CDR3 nucleotides: TGTGCCAGCTCCCGGGGGGCGGGAACCGAGCAGTACTTC.

This clonotype showed up many times. The chain is built from TRBV20-1 and TRBJ2-1; 7 nucleotides align to TRBD2. The ends lost 1 base at V and 1 base at J; junction bases unmatched: 4. In germline, CDR1 is DFQATT, CDR2 SNEGSKA (reference sequence). The CDR3 covers 15 residues. The CDR3 loop is CSARGPAGSYNEQFF. DNA for the CDR3: TGCAGTGCTAGAGGTCCAGCGGGGTCCTACAATGAGCAGTTCTTC.

The CDR3 DNA follows: TGCAGTGCTAGGCCCTTAGCGGATAAGGCAGATACGCAGTATTTT. Its protein product is CSARPLADKADTQYF. This chain joins TRBV20-1 and TRBJ2-3, with a tentative D call TRBD2 (6 bases). The V end was cut by 3 bases, the J end by 4 bases, with 17 bases between. This CDR3 has 15 amino acids. Germline CDR1 DFQATT, CDR2 SNEGSKA (reference sequence).

This clonotype was seen repeatedly, ten times or more. J is TRBJ2-3 and V is TRBV29-1; 14 bases map to TRBD2. The V gene's germline CDR1 is SQVTM and CDR2 ANQGSEA. After removal of 7 bases from V and 2 bases from J, the junction contained 5 bases not matched to a gene. The CDR3 is made up of 15 amino acids. The CDR3: CSGGLAGEPTDTQYF. In DNA, the CDR3 is TGCAGCGGGGGACTAGCGGGAGAACCCACAGATACGCAGTATTTT.

The table lists this clonotype with a count of one. The chain combines TRBV9 with TRBJ2-1, with TRBD2 matching over 13 bases. The V and J ends lost 3 bases and 15 bases, in that order; junction bases with no gene match: 9. CDR3 length: 14 amino acids. CDR1 and CDR2 (germline): SGDLS, YYNGEE. The CDR3 loop is CASSEGGLAGPRFF. CDR3 sequence (DNA): TGTGCCAGCAGCGAGGGGGGACTAGCGGGACCTAGGTTCTTC.

This clonotype was recorded at least ten times. The chain is built from TRBV12-3 or TRBV12-4 and TRBJ2-2; D may be TRBD2 (7 bases). V lost 2 bases and J lost 3, with 16 bases in between. The CDR3 contains 17 residues. CDR3 bases: TGTGCCAGCAGTTTAAGTCTCGGGGGGCGCGACACCGGGGAGCTGTTTTTT. This codes for CASSLSLGGRDTGELFF.

The gene calls are TRBV6-4 and TRBJ2-1, with 12 bases fitting TRBD2. CDR3 size: 14 residues. Germline lookup yields CDR1 MRHNA and CDR2 SNTAGT. V shed 3 bases, J shed 9 bases, and the junction held 3 bases outside the gene matches. The CDR3 bases are TGTGCCAGCAGTGAACTAGCGGGAGGCATTGAGCAGTTCTTC. Residues: CASSELAGGIEQFF.

There are a few counts of this clonotype. This chain connects TRBV11-1 to TRBJ1-1; a weak D match, TRBD1 (5 bases). The CDR3 is 16 amino acids. Trimming took 1 base from V and 1 from J, leaving 13 bases between them. Per the germline V gene, CDR1 is SGHAT and CDR2 is FQDESV (reference sequence). CDR3 protein: CASSLDDRVKNTEAFF. The CDR3 DNA reads as TGTGCCAGCAGCTTAGACGACAGAGTTAAGAACACTGAAGCTTTCTTT.

The genes are TRBV5-4 and TRBJ1-6, with 9 bases lining up with TRBD1. CDR3 length: 16 amino acids. Germline V gene lookup returns CDR1 SGHNT and CDR2 YYREEE (reference sequence). The J segment lost 7 bases and the V segment lost 2 bases, leaving 7 bases of the junction unmatched. The CDR3 region is CASSLDRGVKNSPLHF. The CDR3, as DNA: TGTGCCAGCAGCTTAGACAGGGGGGTCAAGAATTCACCCCTCCACTTT.

This clonotype was picked up a small number of times. This chain links TRBV20-1 with TRBJ1-4; tentative D call: TRBD1 (5 bases). The CDR3 totals 15 residues. Trimming took 0 bases from V and 2 from J, leaving 10 bases between them. The germline gives CDR1 DFQATT, CDR2 SNEGSKA (reference sequence). The DNA of the CDR3 is TGCAGTGCTAGAGATCGGGGGAGGACTAATGAAAAACTGTTTTTT. Its translation: CSARDRGRTNEKLFF.

A few counts support this clonotype. J is TRBJ1-4 and V is TRBV28; D not certain. The CDR3 extends over 15 amino acids. The germline CDR1 and CDR2 sequences are MDHEN and SYDVKM. V lost 6 bases to trimming and J lost 5 bases, with 16 bases between them. The CDR3, as DNA: TGTGCCAGCAGAGGAGAACCGGGCCTAAATGAAAAACTGTTTTTT. Translation: CASRGEPGLNEKLFF.

This clonotype was detected many times. The CDR3 protein is CASRQGRGGNQPQHF. The CDR3 DNA sequence: TGTGCCAGCAGGCAGGGACGGGGAGGCAATCAGCCCCAGCATTTT. The genes are TRBV2 and TRBJ1-5; D may be TRBD1 (5 bases). Germline V lookup: CDR1 SNHLY, CDR2 FYNNEI. This CDR3 has 15 amino acids. Deletions cut 6 bases from V and 2 bases from J, with 14 bases between.

This clonotype was observed at least ten times. The rearrangement joins TRBV20-1 to TRBJ2-3; either TRBD1 or TRBD2 may supply D (5 bases each). Per the germline V gene, CDR1 is DFQATT and CDR2 is SNEGSKA (reference sequence). The V end lost 7 bases, the J end lost 1 base, and 12 bases lay between the germline ends. This CDR3 has 13 residues. Here the CDR3 reads CSGEGRGTDTQYF. The CDR3, as DNA: TGCAGTGGAGAGGGCAGGGGCACAGATACGCAGTATTTT.

The table lists this clonotype with a few counts. The V and J genes are TRBV29-1 and TRBJ2-2, with D perhaps being TRBD1 or TRBD2 (5 bases each). Germline-derived CDR1 and CDR2 are SQVTM and ANQGSEA. V lost 7 bases, J lost 1 base, and 7 bases lay in between. The CDR3 covers 12 residues. DNA of the CDR3: TGCAGCGCTGGGGGGAACACCGGGGAGCTGTTTTTT. Translated, it gives CSAGGNTGELFF.

The CDR3 DNA sequence: TGTGCCAGCCCAACGTCCCGGGATCCAAATTCCTACGAGCAGTACTTC. It translates to CASPTSRDPNSYEQYF. V gene TRBV5-4 combines with J gene TRBJ2-7; possible D gene TRBD2, 5 bases. Trimming stripped 7 bases from V and 1 base from J, with 21 bases between. This CDR3 is 16 amino acids long. CDR1 and CDR2 from the germline V gene are SGHNT and YYREEE (reference sequence).

This sequence joins TRBV4-1 and TRBJ1-4; 9 nucleotides line up with TRBD1. With 6 bases clipped from V and 0 bases from J, the junction kept 11 bases outside the gene matches. CDR3 length equals 18 residues. Germline V gene sequence: CDR1 MGHRA, CDR2 YSYEKL. The CDR3 is CASSGGDREPATNEKLFF. DNA of the CDR3: TGCGCCAGCAGTGGGGGGGACAGGGAACCTGCAACTAATGAAAAACTGTTTTTT.

The chain recombines TRBV4-1 with TRBJ1-1, with D perhaps TRBD1 (5 bases). Trimming took off 1 base at V and 9 bases at J, with 12 bases between the two ends. The CDR3 runs to 13 residues. Germline-derived CDR1 and CDR2 are MGHRA and YSYEKL. The CDR3: CASSQGSRQKAFF. CDR3 DNA: TGCGCCAGCAGCCAAGGGTCGAGACAGAAAGCTTTCTTT.